The 3 T cell receptor beta chains given below trace back to one sample, sequenced in a study of multiple sclerosis patients with progressive multifocal leukoencephalopathy. The time point: before natalizumab initiation. Using immunoSEQ multiplex PCR, the repertoire was profiled, and TCRdb retains in-frame clones only, with some absent. The sample shows tens of thousands of clones, around 93% of them seen only once. The specimen sequenced was PBMCs. All receptors come from a man under 40 with multiple sclerosis.

V is TRBV14 and J is TRBJ1-1; D gene unclear. The CDR3 contains 11 residues. V lost 2 bases, J lost 8 bases, and 6 bases lay in between. Germline V gene data show CDR1 as SGHDN and CDR2 as FVKESK. CDR3 loop: CASSQQKEAFF. The DNA of the CDR3 is TGTGCCAGCAGCCAACAAAAAGAAGCTTTCTTT.

This sequence joins TRBV4-1 and TRBJ1-2; no clear D gene. The V end lost 1 base, the J end lost 6 bases, and 18 bases lay between the germline ends. CDR3 size: 16 residues. The germline gives CDR1 MGHRA, CDR2 YSYEKL. In nucleotides, the CDR3 is TGCGCCAGCAGCCAAGCGGCAGCAGAACGAAGGCATGGCTACACCTTC. It codes for CASSQAAAERRHGYTF.

The CDR3 DNA follows: TGTGCCAGCAGTTTAGGTGTCTCTGGGGCCAACGTCCTGACTTTC. It encodes CASSLGVSGANVLTF. The gene calls are TRBV27 and TRBJ2-6; D is unresolved. The CDR3 is 15 residues long. Germline CDR1 reads MNHEY; CDR2 reads SMNVEV (reference sequence). V was cut by 2 bases and J by 0 bases, with 5 bases left in between.